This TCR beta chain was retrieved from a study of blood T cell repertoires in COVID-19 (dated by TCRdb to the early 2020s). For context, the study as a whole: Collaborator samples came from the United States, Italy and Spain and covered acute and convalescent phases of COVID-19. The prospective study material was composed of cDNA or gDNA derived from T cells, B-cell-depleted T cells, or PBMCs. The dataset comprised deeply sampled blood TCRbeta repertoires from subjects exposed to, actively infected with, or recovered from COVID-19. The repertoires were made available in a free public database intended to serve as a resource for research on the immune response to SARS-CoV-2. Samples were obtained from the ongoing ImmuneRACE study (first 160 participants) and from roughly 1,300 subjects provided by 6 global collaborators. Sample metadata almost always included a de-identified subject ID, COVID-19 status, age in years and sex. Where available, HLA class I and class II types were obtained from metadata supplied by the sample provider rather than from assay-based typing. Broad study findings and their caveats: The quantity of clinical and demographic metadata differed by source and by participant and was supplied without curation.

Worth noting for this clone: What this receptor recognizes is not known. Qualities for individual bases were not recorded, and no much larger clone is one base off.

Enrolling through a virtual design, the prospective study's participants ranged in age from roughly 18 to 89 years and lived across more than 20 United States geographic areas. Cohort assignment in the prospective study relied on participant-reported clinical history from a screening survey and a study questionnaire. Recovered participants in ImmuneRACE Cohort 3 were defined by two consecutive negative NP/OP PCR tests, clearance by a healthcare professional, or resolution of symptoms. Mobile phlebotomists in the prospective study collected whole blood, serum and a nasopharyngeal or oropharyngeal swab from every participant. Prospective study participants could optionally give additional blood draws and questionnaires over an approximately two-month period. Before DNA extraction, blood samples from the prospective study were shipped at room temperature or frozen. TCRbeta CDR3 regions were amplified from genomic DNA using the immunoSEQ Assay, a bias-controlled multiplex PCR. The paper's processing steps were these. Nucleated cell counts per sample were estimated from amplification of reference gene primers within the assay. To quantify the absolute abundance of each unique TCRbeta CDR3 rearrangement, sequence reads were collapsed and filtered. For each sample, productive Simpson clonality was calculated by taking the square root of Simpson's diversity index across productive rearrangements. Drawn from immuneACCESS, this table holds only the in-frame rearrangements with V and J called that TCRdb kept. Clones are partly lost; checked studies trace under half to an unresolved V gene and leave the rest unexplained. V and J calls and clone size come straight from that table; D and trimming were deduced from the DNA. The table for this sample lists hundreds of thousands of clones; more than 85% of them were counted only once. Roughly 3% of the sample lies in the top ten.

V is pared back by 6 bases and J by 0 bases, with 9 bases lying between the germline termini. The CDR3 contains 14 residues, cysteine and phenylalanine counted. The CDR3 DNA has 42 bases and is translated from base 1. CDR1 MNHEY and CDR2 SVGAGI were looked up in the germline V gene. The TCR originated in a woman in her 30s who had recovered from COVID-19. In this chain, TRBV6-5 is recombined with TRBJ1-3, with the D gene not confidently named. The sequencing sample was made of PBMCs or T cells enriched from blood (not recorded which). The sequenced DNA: TGTGCCAGCAGAGCTAGCGGCTCTGGAAACACCATATATTTT. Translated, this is CASRASGSGNTIYF.